Following are 32 T cell receptor beta chains from one sample sequenced in a study of cytomegalovirus exposure and HLA in healthy donors. The PCR had 60 Vbeta and 13 Jbeta primers. The protocol was immunoSEQ multiplex PCR, while the TCRdb copy is restricted to in-frame clones and leaves out a portion. This table holds 80,000 or so clones, about 60% found once. The source material was PBMCs. Receptor source: a man aged 30 to 45 in good health and CMV-seropositive.

This chain connects TRBV6-1 to TRBJ2-7; the D gene is possibly TRBD1 (6 bases). Trimming cost V 7 bases and J 1 base, with 11 bases left between them. This CDR3 comprises 13 residues. Looked up from germline, CDR1 is MNHNS and CDR2 is SASEGT. CDR3 residues: CASIRQESYEQYF. CDR3 DNA: TGTGCCAGCATTAGACAGGAATCCTACGAGCAGTACTTC.

This chain connects TRBV6-1 to TRBJ2-5; TRBD2 matches 7 bases. The end of the DNA aligns better with TRBJ2-7, so the J call may be wrong. The CDR3 runs 16 residues. The germline gives CDR1 MNHNS, CDR2 SASEGT. The CDR3 sequence: CASSVGWEAGAYEQYF. The CDR3 coding sequence is TGTGCCAGCAGTGTTGGATGGGAGGCGGGGGCCTACGAGCAGTACTTC.

This chain joins TRBV14 and TRBJ2-7; 11 bases are shared with TRBD2. This CDR3 has 18 residues. The V and J ends lost 0 bases and 2 bases, in that order; junction bases with no gene match: 9. The germline V gene encodes CDR1 SGHDN and CDR2 FVKESK. The CDR3 reads CASSQDRKGLAEPYEQYF. The CDR3 coding sequence is TGTGCCAGCAGCCAAGATCGTAAGGGACTAGCGGAGCCCTACGAGCAGTACTTC.

The V call is TRBV18, the J call TRBJ2-4, with 11 positions matching TRBD2. Germline values: CDR1 KGHSH, CDR2 LQKENI. This CDR3 is built from 15 residues. Trimming at V came to 6 bases and at J to 4 bases, leaving 5 bases not matched to a gene. CDR3 DNA: TGTGCCAGCTCCCAACTAGCGGGAGTTAAAAACATTCAGTACTTC. Protein: CASSQLAGVKNIQYF.

This clone has more than one count but fewer than ten. The rearrangement uses TRBV4-1 and TRBJ2-5; D uncertain. The CDR3 loop spans 15 amino acids. Trimming shortened V by 1 base and J by 2 bases, and 11 bases separated the two germline ends. Germline lookup yields CDR1 MGHRA and CDR2 YSYEKL. The CDR3 here is CASSQGAAVQETQYF. In nucleotides, the CDR3 is TGCGCCAGCAGCCAAGGCGCGGCAGTTCAAGAGACCCAGTACTTC.

The J gene is TRBJ2-1, the V gene TRBV11-2; D uncertain. Deletions cut 2 bases from V and 10 bases from J, with 18 bases between. The germline V gene encodes CDR1 SGHAT and CDR2 FQNNGV. CDR3 length: 15 residues. In DNA, the CDR3 is TGTGCCAGCAGCTTACCCTCAACCTATGCGCGGGAGCAGTTCTTC. The encoded protein is CASSLPSTYAREQFF.

The gene calls are TRBV15 and TRBJ1-2, with a possible D match to TRBD1 (5 bases). V lost 1 base to trimming and J lost 0 bases, with 12 bases between them. Germline V CDR1 and CDR2: LNHNV, YYDKDF (reference sequence). The CDR3 consists of 16 residues. This chain's CDR3 is CATSRGLGEANYGYTF. The CDR3 DNA sequence: TGTGCCACCAGCAGAGGGTTAGGGGAAGCTAACTATGGCTACACCTTC.

J is TRBJ2-3 and V is TRBV5-8; 11 nucleotides line up with TRBD2. CDR1 and CDR2 from the germline V gene are SGHTS and YDEGEE. Unmatched junction bases numbered 4, after V lost 0 bases and J lost 4 bases. This CDR3 has 16 amino acids. CDR3 nucleotides: TGTGCCAGCAGCTTGGCCGTAGCGGGAGGGGCAGATACGCAGTATTTT. Translated, it gives CASSLAVAGGADTQYF.

This clone was observed once. V gene TRBV4-1 combines with J gene TRBJ2-7; 8 bases line up with TRBD2. Germline V gives CDR1 MGHRA, CDR2 YSYEKL. J was trimmed by 6 bases and V by 1 base; bases with no gene match: 2. The CDR3 runs to 13 residues. This CDR3 is CASSQGGGREQYF. CDR3 DNA: TGCGCCAGCAGCCAAGGCGGGGGGCGCGAGCAGTACTTC.

V usage is TRBV4-3 and J usage is TRBJ2-7; TRBD1 matches at 10 bases. The germline V gene has CDR1 LGHNA and CDR2 YSLEER. CDR3 size: 15 residues. V trimming: 3 bases; J trimming: 1 base; junction bases outside the gene matches: 3. CDR3 loop: CASSHGTGVSYEQYF. The CDR3 DNA is TGCGCCAGCAGCCATGGGACAGGGGTTTCCTACGAGCAGTACTTC.

V usage is TRBV9 and J usage is TRBJ1-2; 7 positions match TRBD1. V lost 4 bases, J lost 3 bases, and 12 bases stayed unmatched. Germline CDR1 and CDR2: SGDLS and YYNGEE. The CDR3 loop spans 16 amino acids. The CDR3 coding sequence is TGTGCCAGCAGCACCCAAGACAGGGAAAACGACTATGGCTACACCTTC. Protein: CASSTQDRENDYGYTF.

The V call is TRBV27, the J call TRBJ2-5; D is uncertain. Looked up from germline, CDR1 is MNHEY and CDR2 is SMNVEV (reference sequence). This CDR3 spans 11 amino acids. V dropped 6 bases and J dropped 4 bases, with 6 bases sitting between them. The chain's CDR3 is CASRTGETQYF. As DNA, the CDR3 is TGTGCCAGCAGAACTGGAGAGACCCAGTACTTC.

The chain employs TRBV11-3 and TRBJ2-7; D unresolved. CDR1 is SGHNT, CDR2 YENEEA, per germline. Trimming took off 3 bases at V and 2 bases at J, with 8 bases between the two ends. The CDR3 runs 13 residues. The CDR3 region is CASSLAVTYEQYF. DNA of the CDR3: TGTGCCAGCAGCTTGGCGGTAACCTACGAGCAGTACTTC.

As concerns this clone: It is likely a read error, because the conserved phenylalanine at the end of the CDR3 is missing. The gene calls are TRBV11-3 and TRBJ1-1, with 7 bases that match TRBD1. The junction had 1 base not matched to a gene; V was cut back by 3 bases and J by 6 bases. The germline V gene has CDR1 SGHNT and CDR2 YENEEA. The CDR3 consists of 12 residues. CDR3 DNA: TGTGCCAGCAGCTTTGGGACAGCTGAAGCTTTCCTT. It codes for CASSFGTAEAFL.

In DNA, the CDR3 is TGTGCCAGCAGCTGGTCGTTATCTAGGTCTGGGGCCAACGTCCTGACTTTC. It specifies CASSWSLSRSGANVLTF. The chain carries TRBV11-2 and TRBJ2-6; D uncertain. Per the germline V gene, CDR1 is SGHAT and CDR2 is FQNNGV. This CDR3 has 17 residues. Trimming took off 4 bases at V and 1 base at J, with 14 bases between the two ends.

V and J are TRBV19 and TRBJ2-5; 7 bases fit TRBD2. The end of the DNA is better explained by TRBJ2-7, so the J call may be wrong. The CDR3 runs 14 residues. From germline, CDR1 is LNHDA and CDR2 SQIVND (reference sequence). CDR3 in amino acids: CASTMGGGSYEQYF. CDR3 in DNA: TGTGCCAGTACCATGGGCGGGGGCTCCTACGAGCAGTACTTC.

The chain carries TRBV7-3 and TRBJ2-3; perhaps TRBD2 as D (6 bases). V gave up 0 bases and J gave up 4 bases, with 17 bases separating them. This CDR3 is built from 17 residues. Germline V gene lookup returns CDR1 SGHTA and CDR2 FQGTGA. The CDR3 DNA sequence: TGTGCCAGCAGCTTAACCAACGGCCCTGGCGGGGCAGATACGCAGTATTTT. Protein sequence: CASSLTNGPGGADTQYF.

V gene TRBV6-5 combines with J gene TRBJ2-3; TRBD1 is a possible D gene (6 bases). V lost 2 bases and J lost 3, with 9 bases in between. CDR3 size: 14 residues. The germline gives CDR1 MNHEY, CDR2 SVGAGI. The chain's CDR3 is CASSYHRVTDTQYF. In DNA, the CDR3 is TGTGCCAGCAGTTACCACAGGGTTACAGATACGCAGTATTTT.

This chain connects TRBV5-8 to TRBJ2-7, with a weak D call TRBD1 (6 bases). V shed 6 bases and J shed 3 bases, with 19 bases lying between them. The germline V gene has CDR1 SGHTS and CDR2 YDEGEE. CDR3 length: 15 residues. The CDR3 reads CASTRQVLGDYEQYF. DNA for the CDR3: TGTGCCAGCACCCGACAGGTGCTAGGGGACTACGAGCAGTACTTC.

The chain recombines TRBV27 with TRBJ2-1; 8 bases line up with TRBD2. With V trimmed by 5 bases and J by 6 bases, 9 bases remained unmatched. There are 15 residues in the CDR3. Germline V gives CDR1 MNHEY, CDR2 SMNVEV (reference sequence). DNA for the CDR3: TGTGCCAGCAGTCCACAGCGGGAGTGGGTCAATGAGCAGTTCTTC. The encoded protein is CASSPQREWVNEQFF.

A few counts support this clone. The chain uses TRBV29-1 and TRBJ2-7; D uncertain. V lost 5 bases, J lost 0 bases, and 11 bases lay in between. This CDR3 comprises 13 residues. From germline, CDR1 is SQVTM and CDR2 ANQGSEA. In DNA, the CDR3 is TGCAGCGTTCTGGGCCGTACCTCCTACGAGCAGTACTTC. Its protein is CSVLGRTSYEQYF.

This clone was observed a handful of times. V gene TRBV28 combines with J gene TRBJ2-7; TRBD1 matches at 7 bases. The CDR3 length is 12 residues. V shed 9 bases, J shed 2 bases, and the junction held 4 bases outside the gene matches. Germline CDR1 reads MDHEN; CDR2 reads SYDVKM. DNA of the CDR3: TGTGCCAGTTGGGGACAGCCCTACGAGCAGTACTTC. Its translation is CASWGQPYEQYF. Filled out from reference TRBV28 and TRBJ2-7, the complete variable domain reads DVKVTQSSRYLVKRTGEKVFLECVQDMDHENMFWYRQDPGLGLRLIYFSYDVKMKEKGDIPEGYSVSREKKERFSLILESASTNQTSMYLCASWGQPYEQYFGPGTRLTVT.

The J gene is TRBJ2-7, the V gene TRBV27, with TRBD2 as a possible D gene (6 bases). The CDR3 runs to 14 residues. Germline V CDR1 and CDR2: MNHEY, SMNVEV (reference sequence). V was cut by 5 bases and J by 2 bases, with 13 bases left in between. The CDR3 reads CASSPGVGAYEQYF. CDR3 sequence (DNA): TGTGCCAGCAGTCCGGGGGTGGGGGCCTACGAGCAGTACTTC.

The rearrangement uses TRBV11-3 and TRBJ2-3, with D possibly being TRBD1 (5 bases). Germline V CDR1 and CDR2: SGHNT, YENEEA. The V and J ends lost 5 bases and 9 bases respectively, with 21 bases between them. The CDR3 has 15 amino acids. The CDR3 DNA follows: TGTGCCAGCAGCCCAGGGCACCAACCGTCGGGCACGCAGTATTTT. Residues: CASSPGHQPSGTQYF.

This sequence joins TRBV5-1 and TRBJ1-1; 9 bases line up with TRBD1. The CDR3 has 16 amino acids. Germline lookup yields CDR1 SGHRS and CDR2 YFSETQ. Trimming at V came to 4 bases and at J to 3 bases, leaving 10 bases not matched to a gene. The CDR3 region has the DNA TGCGCCAGCAGCCGGGGACAGGGTAATCCTTACACTGAAGCTTTCTTT. Its protein product is CASSRGQGNPYTEAFF. The full variable domain, with the rest looked up from reference TRBV5-1 and TRBJ1-1, is KAGVTQTPRYLIKTRGQQVTLSCSPISGHRSVSWYQQTPGQGLQFLFEYFSETQRNKGNFPGRFSGRQFSNSRSEMNVSTLELGDSALYLCASSRGQGNPYTEAFFGQGTRLTVV.

The J gene is TRBJ2-5, the V gene TRBV11-2; 9 bases are a match to TRBD1. Germline V lookup: CDR1 SGHAT, CDR2 FQNNGV. The J segment lost 1 base and the V segment lost 7 bases, leaving 16 bases of the junction unmatched. CDR3 length: 18 amino acids. CDR3 DNA sequence: TGTGCCAGCAAGCTCTCGATCTGGGACAGGGAGCTCCAAGAGACCCAGTACTTC. Its translation: CASKLSIWDRELQETQYF. Using reference TRBV11-2 and TRBJ2-5 for the parts outside the CDR3, the full variable domain is EAGVAQSPRYKIIEKRQSVAFWCNPISGHATLYWYQQILGQGPKLLIQFQNNGVVDDSQLPKDRFSAERLKGVDSTLKIQPAKLEDSAVYLCASKLSIWDRELQETQYFGPGTRLLVL.

This chain joins TRBV7-9 and TRBJ2-1, with D perhaps TRBD1 (7 bases). The CDR3 extends over 16 amino acids. Germline V lookup: CDR1 SEHNR, CDR2 FQNEAQ (reference sequence). Trimming removed 3 bases at V and 5 bases at J, with 17 bases between. The CDR3 loop reads CASSFAEGAGNNEQFF. The CDR3 bases are TGTGCCAGCAGCTTTGCGGAGGGGGCAGGGAACAATGAGCAGTTCTTC.

The V call is TRBV28, the J call TRBJ2-4; the match to TRBD1 covers 8 bases. J lost 1 base, V lost 6 bases, and 8 bases had no gene match. Germline CDR1 is MDHEN and CDR2 is SYDVKM. The CDR3 length is 16 residues. CDR3 amino acids: CASRTFRGLAKNIQYF. As DNA, the CDR3 is TGTGCCAGCAGAACCTTCAGGGGGCTGGCCAAAAACATTCAGTACTTC.

V and J are TRBV18 and TRBJ2-1; 10 bases map to TRBD2. Germline values: CDR1 KGHSH, CDR2 LQKENI. This CDR3 contains 13 residues. The trim removed 2 bases at V and 10 bases at J, leaving 2 bases unmatched. CDR3 DNA: TGTGCCAGCTCACCAGAGACTAGCGGGGAGCAGTTCTTC. This gives the protein CASSPETSGEQFF.

This clone appeared a single time. CDR3 bases: TGTGCCAGCAGCTTAGCGCCCAGGGGTGAAGAGACCCAGTACTTC. It is translated as CASSLAPRGEETQYF. V and J are TRBV7-6 and TRBJ2-5; tentative D call: TRBD1 (6 bases). Trimming took off 0 bases at V and 3 bases at J, with 11 bases between the two ends. This CDR3 contains 15 residues. Germline V CDR1 and CDR2: SGHVS, FNYEAQ.

The genes are TRBV20-1 and TRBJ1-2; D not certain. CDR1 and CDR2 from the germline V gene are DFQATT and SNEGSKA (reference sequence). V lost 8 bases and J 7 bases, leaving 14 bases between the germline ends. The CDR3 spans 11 residues. In DNA form, the CDR3 reads TGCAGTACTATAAGACTGGGTGGCTACACCTTC. Translation: CSTIRLGGYTF.

This chain uses TRBV5-4 with TRBJ2-3; TRBD2 might be the D (5 bases). The V end was cut by 4 bases, the J end by 5 bases, with 11 bases between. The CDR3 covers 13 residues. Germline V lookup: CDR1 SGHNT, CDR2 YYREEE (reference sequence). CDR3 protein: CASSQRREDTQYF. The CDR3 DNA follows: TGTGCCAGCAGCCAGAGACGGGAAGATACGCAGTATTTT. Drawing the rest from reference TRBV5-4 and TRBJ2-3, the complete variable domain is ETGVTQSPTHLIKTRGQQVTLRCSSQSGHNTVSWYQQALGQGPQFIFQYYREEENGRGNFPPRFSGLQFPNYSSELNVNALELDDSALYLCASSQRREDTQYFGPGTRLTVL.